One T cell receptor (beta chain) is described in this entry. What it binds is not known. V was shortened by 0 bases and J by 2 bases, with 9 bases between the two germline ends. CDR1 and CDR2 (germline): SGHRS, YFSETQ. The CDR3 has 15 amino acids. Produced via immunoSEQ multiplex PCR; TCRdb's table is partial and in-frame only. The sample has around 150,000 clones, more than 75% seen once. The data derive from a study of cytomegalovirus exposure and HLA in healthy donors. Background on the study: The same platform used for the 666 first-cohort repertoires was also used for the 120 or so validation repertoires, as a later analysis reported.

Whole-study results and caveats: The study designated fewer than 200 TCR beta chains cytomegalovirus-associated. The classifier reportedly diagnosed cytomegalovirus status with high sensitivity and specificity.

Specimen: PBMCs. The TCR originated in a man aged 18 to 30 in good health and CMV-seronegative. This chain connects TRBV5-1 to TRBJ2-1, with D possibly being TRBD2 (6 bases). The CDR3 protein is CASSLEGEAYNEQFF. In DNA form, the CDR3 reads TGCGCCAGCAGCTTGGAAGGGGAGGCCTACAATGAGCAGTTCTTC.